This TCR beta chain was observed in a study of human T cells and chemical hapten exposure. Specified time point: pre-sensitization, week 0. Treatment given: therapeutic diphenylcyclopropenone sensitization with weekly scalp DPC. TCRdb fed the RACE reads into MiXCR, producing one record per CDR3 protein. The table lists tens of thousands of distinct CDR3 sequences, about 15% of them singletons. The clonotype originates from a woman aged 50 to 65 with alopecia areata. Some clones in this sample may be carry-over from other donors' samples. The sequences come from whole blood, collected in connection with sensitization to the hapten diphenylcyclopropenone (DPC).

CDR3 DNA sequence: TGTGCCAGCAGCTTAGTGACTAGCTCCACAGATACGCAGTATTTT. Translating it yields CASSLVTSSTDTQYF. V gene TRBV7-9 combines with J gene TRBJ2-3, with 7 bases fitting TRBD2. CDR3 length: 15 amino acids. V was pared by 1 base and J by 2 bases, with 3 bases of the junction left unmatched. The germline V gene encodes CDR1 SEHNR and CDR2 FQNEAQ (reference sequence).